This T cell receptor (beta chain) originates from a study of radiotherapy plus CTLA-4 blockade in lung cancer (dated by TCRdb to 2017 to 2018). With regard to the full study: Among the enrolled patients, about 19% had an objective response, and 31% reached disease control.

The study tested focal radiation therapy combined with CTLA-4 blockade (ipilimumab) in patients with chemo-refractory metastatic non-small-cell lung cancer. Relative to germline, V is missing 5 bases and J is missing 3 bases, with 6 bases of the junction outside any gene match. The CDR3 runs 15 residues from the cysteine to the phenylalanine. Only the CDR3 DNA is retained, 45 bases long and in frame from the first base. The germline V gene gives CDR1 as SGHTA and CDR2 as FQGNSA. The research as a whole found: TCR clones derived from tumors expanded in peripheral blood after treatment with radiotherapy and ipilimumab. The strongest predictors of response, as reported, were early dynamic changes in blood T cell clones along with a rise in serum interferon-beta after radiation.

Comments on this clone: Its target antigen remains unknown. Qualities for individual bases were not recorded, and no much larger clone is one base off.

The library was prepared using the immunoSEQ multiplex PCR assay. The immuneACCESS repertoire file appears here via TCRdb, limited to in-frame rearrangements. These files lack a portion of the clones; in checked studies, under half of the deficit traces to unresolved V genes, and the cause of the others is not known. For this sample the table gives 81,000 or so clones, of which around 87% were detected only once. Around 0.87% of the sample lies in the top ten. The chain is assembled from TRBV7-2 and TRBJ2-1; 8 middle bases align to TRBD2. The material was peripheral blood, obtained from a patient treated with radiotherapy plus ipilimumab. The clonotype originates from a human donor with non-small cell lung cancer who had stable disease on radiotherapy plus ipilimumab. In nucleotide form, the sequence is TGTGCCAGCAGCCTAAGCGGGAGCGGCTACAATGAGCAGTTCTTC. This translates into CASSLSGSGYNEQFF.